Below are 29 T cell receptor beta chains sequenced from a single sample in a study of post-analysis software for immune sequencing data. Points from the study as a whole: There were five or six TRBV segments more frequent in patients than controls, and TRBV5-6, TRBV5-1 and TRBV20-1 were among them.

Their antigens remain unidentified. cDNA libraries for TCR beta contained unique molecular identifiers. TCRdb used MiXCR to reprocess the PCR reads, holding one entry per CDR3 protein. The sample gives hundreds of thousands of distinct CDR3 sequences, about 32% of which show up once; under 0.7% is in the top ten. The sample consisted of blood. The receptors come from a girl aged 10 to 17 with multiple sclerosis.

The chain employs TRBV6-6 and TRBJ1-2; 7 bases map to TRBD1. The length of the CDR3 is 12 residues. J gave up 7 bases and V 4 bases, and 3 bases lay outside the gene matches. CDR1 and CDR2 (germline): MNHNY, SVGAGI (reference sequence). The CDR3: CASSSTGAGYTF. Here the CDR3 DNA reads TGTGCCAGCAGTTCTACAGGGGCTGGCTACACCTTC.

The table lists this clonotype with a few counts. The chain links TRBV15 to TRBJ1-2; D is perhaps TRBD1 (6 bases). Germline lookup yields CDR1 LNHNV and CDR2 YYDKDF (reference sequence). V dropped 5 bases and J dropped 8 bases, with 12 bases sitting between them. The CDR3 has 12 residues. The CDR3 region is CATSPGAAGYTF. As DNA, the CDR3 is TGTGCCACCAGCCCGGGGGCCGCGGGCTACACCTTC.

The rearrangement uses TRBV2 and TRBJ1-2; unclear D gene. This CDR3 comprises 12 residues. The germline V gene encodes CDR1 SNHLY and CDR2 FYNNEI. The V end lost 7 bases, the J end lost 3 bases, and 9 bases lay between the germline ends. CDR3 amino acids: CASKGRYYGYTF. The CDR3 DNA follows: TGTGCCAGCAAGGGCAGGTACTATGGCTACACCTTC.

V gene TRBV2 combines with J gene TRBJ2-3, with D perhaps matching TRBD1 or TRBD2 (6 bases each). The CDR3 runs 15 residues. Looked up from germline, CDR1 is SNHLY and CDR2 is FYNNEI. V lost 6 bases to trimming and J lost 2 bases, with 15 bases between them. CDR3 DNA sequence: TGTGCCAGCAGGAGGGGGGCTCGGTCCACAGATACGCAGTATTTT. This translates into CASRRGARSTDTQYF. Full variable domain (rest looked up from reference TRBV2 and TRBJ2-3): EPEVTQTPSHQVTQMGQEVILRCVPISNHLYFYWYRQILGQKVEFLVSFYNNEISEKSEIFDDQFSVERPDGSNFTLKIRSTKLEDSAMYFCASRRGARSTDTQYFGPGTRLTVL.

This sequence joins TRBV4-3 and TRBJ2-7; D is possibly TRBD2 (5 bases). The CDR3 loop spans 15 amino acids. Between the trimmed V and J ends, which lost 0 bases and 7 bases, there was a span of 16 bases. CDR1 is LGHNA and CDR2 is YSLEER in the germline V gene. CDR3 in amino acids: CASSQDGGYYNEQYF. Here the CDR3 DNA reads TGCGCCAGCAGCCAAGATGGCGGGTACTACAATGAGCAGTACTTC.

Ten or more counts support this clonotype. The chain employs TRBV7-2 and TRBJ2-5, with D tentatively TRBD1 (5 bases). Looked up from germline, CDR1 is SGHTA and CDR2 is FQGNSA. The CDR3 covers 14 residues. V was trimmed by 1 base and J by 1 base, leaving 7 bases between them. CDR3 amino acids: CASSLVTGQETQYF. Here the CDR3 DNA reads TGTGCCAGCAGCTTAGTTACAGGCCAAGAGACCCAGTACTTC.

The CDR3 spells CSARGGRTGELFF. The DNA of the CDR3 is TGCAGTGCTAGAGGAGGTCGCACCGGGGAGCTGTTTTTT. The rearrangement uses TRBV20-1 and TRBJ2-2; D gene ambiguous. V lost 1 base to trimming and J lost 4 bases, with 7 bases between them. The V gene's germline CDR1 is DFQATT and CDR2 SNEGSKA (reference sequence). The length of the CDR3 is 13 residues.

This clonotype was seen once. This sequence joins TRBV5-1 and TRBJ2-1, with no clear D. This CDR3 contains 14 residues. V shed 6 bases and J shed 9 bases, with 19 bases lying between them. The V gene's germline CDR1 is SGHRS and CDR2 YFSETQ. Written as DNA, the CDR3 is TGCGCCAGCATCGCGGACCCCCCGCGTGGTGAGCAGTTCTTC. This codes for CASIADPPRGEQFF.

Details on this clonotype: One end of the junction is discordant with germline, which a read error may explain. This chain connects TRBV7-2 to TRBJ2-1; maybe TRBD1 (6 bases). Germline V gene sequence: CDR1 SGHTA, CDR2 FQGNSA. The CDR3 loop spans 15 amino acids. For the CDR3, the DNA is TGTGCCCGCAGCCTGGCAGGGGCGGGTCTTCATGAGCAGTTCTTC. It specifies CARSLAGAGLHEQFF.

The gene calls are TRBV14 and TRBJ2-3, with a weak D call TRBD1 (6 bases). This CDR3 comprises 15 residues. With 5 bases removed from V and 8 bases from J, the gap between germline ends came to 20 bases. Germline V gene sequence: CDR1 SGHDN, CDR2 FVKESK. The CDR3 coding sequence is TGTGCCAGCAGCGCCCGGGCCCAGGGGTCAGGTACGCAGTATTTT. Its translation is CASSARAQGSGTQYF.

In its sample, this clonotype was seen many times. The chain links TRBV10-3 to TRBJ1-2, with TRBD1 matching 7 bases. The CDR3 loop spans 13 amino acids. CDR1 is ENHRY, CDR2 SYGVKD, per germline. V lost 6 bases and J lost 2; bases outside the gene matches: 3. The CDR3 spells CAISGTENYGYTF. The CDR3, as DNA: TGTGCCATCAGCGGGACAGAGAACTATGGCTACACCTTC.

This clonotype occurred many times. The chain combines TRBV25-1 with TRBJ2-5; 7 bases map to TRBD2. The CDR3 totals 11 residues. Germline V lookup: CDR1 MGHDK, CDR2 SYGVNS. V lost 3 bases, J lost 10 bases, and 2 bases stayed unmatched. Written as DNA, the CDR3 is TGTGCCAGCAGTGAGGGGGACTACCAGTACTTC. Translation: CASSEGDYQYF.

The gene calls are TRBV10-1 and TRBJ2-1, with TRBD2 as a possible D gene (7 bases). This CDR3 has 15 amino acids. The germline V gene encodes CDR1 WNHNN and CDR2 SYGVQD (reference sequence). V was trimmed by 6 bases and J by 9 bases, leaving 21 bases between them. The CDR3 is CASSHGGGSRGEQFF. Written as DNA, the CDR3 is TGCGCCAGCAGCCACGGGGGCGGGAGTCGCGGTGAGCAGTTCTTC.

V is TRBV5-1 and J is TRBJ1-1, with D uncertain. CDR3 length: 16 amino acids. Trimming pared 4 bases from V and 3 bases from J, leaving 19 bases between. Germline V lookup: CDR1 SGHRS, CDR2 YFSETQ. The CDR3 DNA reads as TGCGCCAGCAGCAGCTGGGGATACGGGGAACACACTGAAGCTTTCTTT. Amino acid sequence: CASSSWGYGEHTEAFF.

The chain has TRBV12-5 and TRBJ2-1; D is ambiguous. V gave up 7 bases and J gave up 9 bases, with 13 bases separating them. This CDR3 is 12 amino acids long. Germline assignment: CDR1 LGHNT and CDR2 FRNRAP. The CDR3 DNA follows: TGTGCTAGTGCCCCGTCCCGCGGTGAGCAGTTCTTC. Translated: CASAPSRGEQFF.

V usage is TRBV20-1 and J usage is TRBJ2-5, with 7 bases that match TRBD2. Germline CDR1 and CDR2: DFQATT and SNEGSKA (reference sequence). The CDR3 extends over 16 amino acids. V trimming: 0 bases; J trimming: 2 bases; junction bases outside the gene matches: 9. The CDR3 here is CSARDWGGVGQETQYF. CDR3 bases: TGCAGTGCTAGAGATTGGGGGGGTGTGGGGCAAGAGACCCAGTACTTC.

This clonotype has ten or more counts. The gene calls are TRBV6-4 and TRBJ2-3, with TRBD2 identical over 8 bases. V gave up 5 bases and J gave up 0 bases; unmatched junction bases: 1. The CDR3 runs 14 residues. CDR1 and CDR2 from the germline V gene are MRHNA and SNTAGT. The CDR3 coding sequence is TGTGCCAGCAGTTCTAGCGGGAGCACAGATACGCAGTATTTT. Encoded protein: CASSSSGSTDTQYF.

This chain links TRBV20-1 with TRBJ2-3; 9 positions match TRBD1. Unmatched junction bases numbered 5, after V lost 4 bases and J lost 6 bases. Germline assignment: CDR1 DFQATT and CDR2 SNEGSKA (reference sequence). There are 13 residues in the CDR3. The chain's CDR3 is CSAMGQGSDTQYF. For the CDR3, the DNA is TGCAGTGCTATGGGACAGGGATCGGATACGCAGTATTTT.

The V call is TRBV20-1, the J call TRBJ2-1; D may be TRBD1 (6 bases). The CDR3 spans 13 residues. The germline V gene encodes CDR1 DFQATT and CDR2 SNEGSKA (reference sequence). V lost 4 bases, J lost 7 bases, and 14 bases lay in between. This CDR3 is CSANYRVGNEQFF. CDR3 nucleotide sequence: TGCAGTGCTAATTACAGGGTGGGGAATGAGCAGTTCTTC.

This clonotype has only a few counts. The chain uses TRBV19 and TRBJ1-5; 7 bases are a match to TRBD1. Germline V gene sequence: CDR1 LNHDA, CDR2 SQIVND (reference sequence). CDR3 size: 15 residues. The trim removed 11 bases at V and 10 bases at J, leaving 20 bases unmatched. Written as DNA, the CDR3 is TGTGCCTCGAAGGGGTCCCGGGACAGTGGCTTTCCCCAGCATTTT. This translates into CASKGSRDSGFPQHF.

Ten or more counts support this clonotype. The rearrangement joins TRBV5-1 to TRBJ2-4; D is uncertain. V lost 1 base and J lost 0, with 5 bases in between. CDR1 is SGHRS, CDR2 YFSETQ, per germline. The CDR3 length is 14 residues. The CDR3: CASSLRGAKNIQYF. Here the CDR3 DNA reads TGCGCCAGCAGCTTGCGCGGAGCCAAAAACATTCAGTACTTC.

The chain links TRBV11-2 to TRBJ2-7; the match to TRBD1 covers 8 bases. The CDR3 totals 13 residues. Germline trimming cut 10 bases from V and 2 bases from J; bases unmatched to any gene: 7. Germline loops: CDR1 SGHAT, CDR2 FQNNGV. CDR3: CATGQGFAYEQYF. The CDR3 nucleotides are TGTGCCACCGGACAGGGTTTCGCCTACGAGCAGTACTTC.

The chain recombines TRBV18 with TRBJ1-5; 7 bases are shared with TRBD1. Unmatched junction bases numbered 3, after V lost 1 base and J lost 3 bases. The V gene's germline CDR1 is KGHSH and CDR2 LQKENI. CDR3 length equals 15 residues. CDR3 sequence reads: CASSPQGAFNQPQHF. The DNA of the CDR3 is TGTGCCAGCTCACCACAGGGGGCCTTCAATCAGCCCCAGCATTTT.

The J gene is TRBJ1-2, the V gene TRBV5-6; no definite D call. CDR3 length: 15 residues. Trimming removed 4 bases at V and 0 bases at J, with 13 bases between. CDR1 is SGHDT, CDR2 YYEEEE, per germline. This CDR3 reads CASSRSAPSNYGYTF. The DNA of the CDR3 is TGTGCCAGCAGCCGATCTGCGCCCTCTAACTATGGCTACACCTTC.

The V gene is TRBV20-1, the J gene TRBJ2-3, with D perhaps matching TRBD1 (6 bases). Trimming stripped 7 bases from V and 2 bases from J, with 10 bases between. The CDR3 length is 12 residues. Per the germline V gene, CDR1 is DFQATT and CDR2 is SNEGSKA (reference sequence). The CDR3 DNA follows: TGCAGTGTCACAGGGCACACAGATACGCAGTATTTT. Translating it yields CSVTGHTDTQYF.

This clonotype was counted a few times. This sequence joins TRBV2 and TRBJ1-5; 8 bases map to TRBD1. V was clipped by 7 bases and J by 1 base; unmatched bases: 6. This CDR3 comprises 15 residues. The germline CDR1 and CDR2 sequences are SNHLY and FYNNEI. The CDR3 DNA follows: TGTGCCAGCAATCCGACAGGGGTCAGCAATCAGCCCCAGCATTTT. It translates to CASNPTGVSNQPQHF. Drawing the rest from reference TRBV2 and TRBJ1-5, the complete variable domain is EPEVTQTPSHQVTQMGQEVILRCVPISNHLYFYWYRQILGQKVEFLVSFYNNEISEKSEIFDDQFSVERPDGSNFTLKIRSTKLEDSAMYFCASNPTGVSNQPQHFGDGTRLSIL.

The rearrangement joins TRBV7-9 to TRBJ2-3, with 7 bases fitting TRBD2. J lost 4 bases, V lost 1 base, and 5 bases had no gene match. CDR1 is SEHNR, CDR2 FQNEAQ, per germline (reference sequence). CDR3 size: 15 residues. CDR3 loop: CASSLGGRRPDTQYF. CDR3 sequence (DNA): TGTGCCAGCAGCTTAGGCGGGAGACGTCCAGATACGCAGTATTTT.

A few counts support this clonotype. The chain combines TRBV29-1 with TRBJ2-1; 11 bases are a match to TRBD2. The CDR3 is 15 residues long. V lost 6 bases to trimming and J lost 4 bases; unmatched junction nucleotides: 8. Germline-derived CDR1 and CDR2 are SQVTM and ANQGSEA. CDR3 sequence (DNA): TGCAGCGTGAGTCATAGACTAGCGGGGTACAATGAGCAGTTCTTC. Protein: CSVSHRLAGYNEQFF.

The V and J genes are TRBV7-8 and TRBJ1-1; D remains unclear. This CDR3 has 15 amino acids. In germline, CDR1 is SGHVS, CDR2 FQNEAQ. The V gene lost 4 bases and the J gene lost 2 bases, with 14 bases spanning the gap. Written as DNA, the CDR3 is TGTGCCAGCAGCTCAGCGCTTAGGCCTAACACTGAAGCTTTCTTT. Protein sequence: CASSSALRPNTEAFF.